This paragraph covers one T cell receptor (beta chain) sequence. What it binds is unknown. Baseline was the first blood sampling point, followed by cycle 4 day 1 and cycle 7 day 1. The CDR3 loop spans 16 amino acids. V was pared by 4 bases and J by 1 base, with 7 bases of the junction left unmatched. CDR1 and CDR2 (germline): SNHLY, FYNNEI. Clones were read by immunoSEQ multiplex PCR, and TCRdb kept only the in-frame ones, dropping some. Found here are under 70,000 clones, approximately 85% of them singletons; the top ten hold 2%. The source of the sample is a study of OX40 agonist ivuxolimab in advanced cancers. Study-wide findings and caveats: The expanded peripheral T cells' antigen specificity was not determined.

This material consisted of CD4+ or CD8+ T cells sorted from blood, taken in a trial of the OX40 agonist ivuxolimab. The chain combines TRBV2 with TRBJ2-5, with 9 bases fitting TRBD1. The sequence was obtained from an adult with an advanced solid tumor such as melanoma, head and neck, liver or kidney cancer. CDR3 amino acids: CASSGTGQGFQETQYF. CDR3 sequence (DNA): TGTGCCAGCAGTGGGACGGGACAGGGATTCCAAGAGACCCAGTACTTC.